This passage covers 2 T cell receptor beta chains from one sample sequenced in a study of CD8 T cells in ankylosing spondylitis. TCRdb passed the 5' RACE reads through MiXCR, listing each CDR3 protein once. The table lists approximately 35,000 distinct CDR3 sequences, approximately 10% of them singletons. The sequenced sample was synovial fluid, either unsorted or a sorted T cell fraction (not recorded which). The origin of the receptors is a male donor with ankylosing spondylitis.

This clonotype was seen only a few times. V is TRBV10-3 and J is TRBJ1-1; TRBD1 agrees at 9 bases. The germline V gene has CDR1 ENHRY and CDR2 SYGVKD. CDR3 length equals 14 residues. The V segment lost 6 bases and the J segment 1 base; nucleotides outside the gene matches: 3. In DNA, the CDR3 is TGTGCCATCAGCGAACAGGGGGCGAACACTGAAGCTTTCTTT. Protein product: CAISEQGANTEAFF.

This clonotype was picked up many times. J is TRBJ1-5 and V is TRBV7-3; D is unresolved. The germline V and J ends were trimmed by 1 base and 7 bases, with 8 bases remaining between them. CDR1 and CDR2 from the germline V gene are SGHTA and FQGTGA. The CDR3 is 13 amino acids. Written as DNA, the CDR3 is TGTGCCAGCAGCTTAAATTTTGGGCAGCCCCAGCATTTT. Translated, it gives CASSLNFGQPQHF. The full variable domain, its missing parts supplied by reference TRBV7-3 and TRBJ1-5, is GAGVSQTPSNKVTEKGKYVELRCDPISGHTALYWYRQSLGQGPEFLIYFQGTGAADDSGLPNDRFFAVRPEGSVSTLKIQRTERGDSAVYLCASSLNFGQPQHFGDGTRLSIL.